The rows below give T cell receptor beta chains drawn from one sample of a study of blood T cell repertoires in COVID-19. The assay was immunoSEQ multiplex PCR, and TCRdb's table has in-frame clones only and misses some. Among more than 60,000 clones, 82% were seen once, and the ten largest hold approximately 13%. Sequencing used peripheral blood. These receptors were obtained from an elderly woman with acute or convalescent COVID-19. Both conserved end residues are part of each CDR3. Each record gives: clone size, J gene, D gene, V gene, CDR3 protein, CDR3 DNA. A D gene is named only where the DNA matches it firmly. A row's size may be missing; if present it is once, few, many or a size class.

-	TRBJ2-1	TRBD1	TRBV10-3	CAIMGTGGEQFF	TGTGCCATCATGGGGACAGGCGGTGAGCAGTTCTTC
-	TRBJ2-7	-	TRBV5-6	CASTLPGVFYEQYF	TGTGCCAGCACCCTACCGGGGGTCTTTTACGAGCAGTACTTC
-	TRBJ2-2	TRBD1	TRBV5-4	CASSLVGTGDKAYTGELFF	TGTGCCAGCAGCTTGGTTGGGACAGGGGATAAGGCGTACACCGGGGAGCTGTTTTTT
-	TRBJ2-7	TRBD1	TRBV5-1	CASGLTGAPSYEQYF	TGCGCCAGCGGCTTAACAGGGGCCCCCTCCTACGAGCAGTACTTC
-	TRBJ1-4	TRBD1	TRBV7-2	CASSLTGGEGEKLFF	TGTGCCAGCAGCCTAACAGGGGGCGAAGGTGAAAAACTGTTTTTT
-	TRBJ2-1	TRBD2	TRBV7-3	CASSLGFSGLAGQFF	TGTGCCAGCAGCTTAGGCTTTAGCGGGCTGGCGGGGCAGTTCTTC
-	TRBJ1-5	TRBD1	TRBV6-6	CASSNRGTNQPQHF	TGTGCCAGCAGTAACAGGGGGACTAATCAGCCCCAGCATTTT
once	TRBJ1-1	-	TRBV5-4	CASSAAGVSTEAFF	TGTGCCAGCAGTGCAGCAGGGGTTAGCACTGAAGCTTTCTTT
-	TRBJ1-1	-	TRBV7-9	CASSRKTPMNTEAFF	TGTGCCAGCAGCAGGAAGACACCGATGAACACTGAAGCTTTCTTT
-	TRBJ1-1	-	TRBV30	CAWSKGGNTEAFF	TGTGCCTGGAGTAAGGGAGGTAACACTGAAGCTTTCTTT
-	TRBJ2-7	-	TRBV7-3	CASSLGGRGYSYEQYF	TGTGCCAGCAGCTTAGGAGGGAGAGGGTACTCCTACGAGCAGTACTTC
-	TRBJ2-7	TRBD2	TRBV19	CASSAGTSGRGFGYEQYF	TGTGCCAGTAGTGCCGGGACTAGCGGGAGGGGATTCGGTTACGAGCAGTACTTC
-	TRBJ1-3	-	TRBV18	CASSPSRSGNTIYF	TGTGCCAGCTCACCATCGCGCTCTGGAAACACCATATATTTT
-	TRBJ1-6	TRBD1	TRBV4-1	CASSLRDRRLGVNSPLHF	TGCGCCAGCAGCCTTCGGGACAGGAGATTAGGGGTAAATTCACCCCTCCACTTT
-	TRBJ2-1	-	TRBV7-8	CASSLAGDSYNEQFF	TGTGCCAGCAGCTTAGCGGGAGATAGTTACAATGAGCAGTTCTTC
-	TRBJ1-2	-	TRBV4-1	CASSQDGNYGYTF	TGCGCCAGCAGCCAAGACGGGAACTATGGCTACACCTTC
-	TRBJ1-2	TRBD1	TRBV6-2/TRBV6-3	CASSFDSGQGADGYTF	TGTGCCAGCAGCTTCGACAGTGGACAGGGGGCTGATGGCTACACCTTC
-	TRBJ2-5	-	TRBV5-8	CASSLDEFRETQYF	TGTGCCAGCAGCTTGGACGAGTTTCGAGAGACCCAGTACTTC
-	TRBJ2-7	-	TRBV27	CASSLGGGVGEQYF	TGTGCCAGCAGTTTAGGAGGGGGGGTGGGTGAGCAGTACTTC
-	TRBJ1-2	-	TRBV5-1	CASSVDGQTRGGYTF	TGCGCCAGCAGCGTAGACGGACAGACACGGGGTGGCTACACCTTC
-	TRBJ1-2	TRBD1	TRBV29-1	CSVVSDRGLKGYTF	TGCAGCGTTGTCAGCGACAGGGGGCTCAAGGGCTACACCTTC
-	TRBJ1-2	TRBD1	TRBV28	CASSTYGQGGNYGYTF	TGTGCCAGCAGCACCTACGGACAGGGCGGTAACTATGGCTACACCTTC
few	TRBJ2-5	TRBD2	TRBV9	CASSPGGRAQETQYF	TGTGCCAGCAGCCCTGGGGGGAGGGCCCAAGAGACCCAGTACTTC
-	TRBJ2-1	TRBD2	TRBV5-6	CASSPGLALDNEQFF	TGTGCCAGCAGCCCAGGACTAGCGCTAGACAATGAGCAGTTCTTC
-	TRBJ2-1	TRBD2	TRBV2	CASSVTSVYSYNEQFF	TGTGCCAGCAGCGTAACTAGCGTTTATTCCTACAATGAGCAGTTCTTC
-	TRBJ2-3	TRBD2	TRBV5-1	CASSLRLAGADTQYF	TGCGCCAGCAGCTTACGGCTAGCGGGAGCAGATACGCAGTATTTT
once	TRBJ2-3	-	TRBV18	CASSPMTGTTDTQYF	TGTGCCAGCTCACCGATGACAGGAACCACAGATACGCAGTATTTT
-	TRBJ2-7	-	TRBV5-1	CASSLVASSYEQYF	TGCGCCAGCAGCTTGGTAGCCTCCTCCTACGAGCAGTACTTC
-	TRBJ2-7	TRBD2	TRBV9	CASSVGDYEWVNYEQYF	TGTGCCAGCAGCGTAGGGGACTATGAATGGGTTAATTACGAGCAGTACTTC
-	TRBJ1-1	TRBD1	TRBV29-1	CSVELPKGADTEAFF	TGCAGCGTTGAACTCCCGAAGGGGGCAGACACTGAAGCTTTCTTT
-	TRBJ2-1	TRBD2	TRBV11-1	CASRSGLAGNEQFF	TGTGCCAGCAGATCCGGACTAGCGGGGAATGAGCAGTTCTTC
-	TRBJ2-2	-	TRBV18	CASSPPVHGELFF	TGTGCCAGCTCTCCGCCAGTCCACGGGGAGCTGTTTTTT